This passage covers 27 T cell receptor beta chains from one sample sequenced in a study of blood T cell repertoires in COVID-19. Profiling relied on immunoSEQ multiplex PCR, and the TCRdb table lists in-frame clones only, not all of them. This sample yields roughly 210,000 clones, of which 88% are seen a single time; roughly 1.7% belongs to the top ten. What was sequenced was peripheral blood. Receptor source: a man in his 70s with acute or convalescent COVID-19.

The V gene is TRBV6-2 or TRBV6-3, the J gene TRBJ1-5, with TRBD1 matching over 8 bases. Germline V lookup: CDR1 MNHEY, CDR2 SVGEGT. The CDR3 runs to 14 residues. Losses at the gene ends were 7 bases for V and 6 bases for J; bases not matched to a gene: 8. CDR3 in DNA: TGTGCCAGCAACCCCACAGGGGGTGGTCAGCCCCAGCATTTT. It codes for CASNPTGGGQPQHF.

This chain joins TRBV12-3 or TRBV12-4 and TRBJ1-2; D gene unclear. CDR3 length equals 12 residues. V was pared by 3 bases and J by 8 bases, with 10 bases between. The CDR3, as DNA: TGTGCCAGCAGTTTTTTTGGAGGCGGCTACACCTTC. It encodes CASSFFGGGYTF.

This clone is medium-sized. The CDR3 spells CASIDTGYYTEAFF. CDR3 bases: TGTGCCAGTATCGACACAGGGTACTACACTGAAGCTTTCTTT. The chain couples TRBV19 to TRBJ1-1; tentatively, D is TRBD1 (6 bases). Trimming took off 7 bases at V and 3 bases at J, with 15 bases between the two ends. The V gene's germline CDR1 is LNHDA and CDR2 SQIVND (reference sequence). This CDR3 contains 14 residues. The variable domain in full, with the rest retrieved from reference TRBV19 and TRBJ1-1, is DGGITQSPKYLFRKEGQNVTLSCEQNLNHDAMYWYRQDPGQGLRLIYYSQIVNDFQKGDIAEGYSVSREKKESFPLTVTSAQKNPTAFYLCASIDTGYYTEAFFGQGTRLTVV.

The rearrangement links TRBV11-3 to TRBJ2-2, with D uncertain. V lost 5 bases to trimming and J lost 1 base, with 5 bases between them. In germline, CDR1 is SGHNT, CDR2 YENEEA. CDR3 length: 13 residues. The CDR3 nucleotides read TGTGCCAGCAGCCTCCTGAACACCGGGGAGCTGTTTTTT. Translated: CASSLLNTGELFF.

J is TRBJ2-3 and V is TRBV6-6, with TRBD2 matching over 8 bases. V shed 6 bases and J 4 bases; nucleotides not matched to a gene: 9. The V gene's germline CDR1 is MNHNY and CDR2 SVGAGI (reference sequence). The CDR3 totals 15 residues. CDR3 loop: CASSPGTSLADTQYF. The CDR3 nucleotides are TGTGCCAGCAGCCCAGGGACTAGTCTGGCAGATACGCAGTATTTT.

The chain couples TRBV25-1 to TRBJ2-5; the D gene is possibly TRBD2 (5 bases). CDR1 and CDR2 (germline): MGHDK, SYGVNS. Trimming took off 6 bases at V and 5 bases at J, with 13 bases between the two ends. The CDR3 is 13 amino acids. CDR3 region: CASSRIGVETQYF. The CDR3 region has the DNA TGTGCCAGCAGCCGAATCGGGGTGGAGACCCAGTACTTC.

CDR3 sequence (DNA): TGTGCCACCAGCAGAGGGTCGAGCTCTGGGGCCAACGTCCTGACTTTC. Translated, it gives CATSRGSSSGANVLTF. This rearrangement joins TRBV15 to TRBJ2-6; D is unresolved. Germline V lookup: CDR1 LNHNV, CDR2 YYDKDF (reference sequence). The CDR3 contains 16 residues. Trimming removed 1 base from V and 0 bases from J, with 7 bases in between.

This CDR3 is CASSPGSVGNTIYF. The DNA for the CDR3 is TGTGCCAGCAGCCCAGGGTCGGTTGGAAACACCATATATTTT. The V and J genes are TRBV3-1 (or the pseudogene TRBV3-2) and TRBJ1-3; D perhaps matches TRBD1 (5 bases). The CDR3 has 14 residues. V dropped 4 bases and J dropped 3 bases, with 10 bases sitting between them. Germline V gene data show CDR1 as LGHDT and CDR2 as YNNKEL (reference sequence).

The chain links TRBV24-1 to TRBJ2-2, with TRBD2 as a possible D gene (6 bases). V was clipped by 4 bases and J by 3 bases, with 14 bases between them. The CDR3 spans 16 residues. Germline V gives CDR1 KGHDR, CDR2 SFDVKD. CDR3 region: CATSDPGPGDTGELFF. CDR3 in DNA: TGTGCCACCAGTGACCCCGGGCCGGGAGACACCGGGGAGCTGTTTTTT.

The chain carries TRBV10-1 and TRBJ2-1, with TRBD2 matching 8 bases. The CDR3 loop spans 14 amino acids. V dropped 3 bases and J dropped 5; count of bases not matched to a gene: 3. The germline gives CDR1 WNHNN, CDR2 SYGVQD (reference sequence). The CDR3 DNA is TGCGCCAGCAGTGACCTAGCGGGTGACAATGAGCAGTTCTTC. Protein sequence: CASSDLAGDNEQFF.

This clone appeared a few times. The V and J genes are TRBV7-2 and TRBJ2-4, with 8 nucleotides matching TRBD1. The CDR3 is made up of 15 amino acids. The ends lost 5 bases at V and 7 bases at J; junction bases unmatched: 10. CDR1 and CDR2 from the germline V gene are SGHTA and FQGNSA. This chain's CDR3 is CASSIDRGRENIQYF. The CDR3, as DNA: TGTGCCAGCAGCATCGACAGGGGCCGGGAGAACATTCAGTACTTC.

The chain employs TRBV7-8 and TRBJ1-5; possible D gene TRBD1, 6 bases. V lost 8 bases, J lost 2 bases, and 13 bases lay in between. The CDR3 covers 14 residues. Germline lookup yields CDR1 SGHVS and CDR2 FQNEAQ. The CDR3 DNA follows: TGTGCCAGCTCAGCCCCAGGGGGCAATCAGCCCCAGCATTTT. Protein: CASSAPGGNQPQHF.

The sample holds a few counts of this clone. The chain couples TRBV11-1 to TRBJ2-2; perhaps TRBD2 as D (5 bases). Germline V gene lookup returns CDR1 SGHAT and CDR2 FQDESV (reference sequence). Trimming left V 2 bases short and J 5 bases short, with 12 bases between. This CDR3 is built from 15 residues. As DNA, the CDR3 is TGTGCCAGCAGCTTAAGGTCTCGAGGGACCGGGGAGCTGTTTTTT. This codes for CASSLRSRGTGELFF.

The chain employs TRBV3-1 (or the pseudogene TRBV3-2) and TRBJ1-1; perhaps TRBD1 as D (6 bases). The germline V and J ends were trimmed by 4 bases and 6 bases, with 15 bases remaining between them. Germline V gene data show CDR1 as LGHDT and CDR2 as YNNKEL (reference sequence). This CDR3 is built from 14 residues. As DNA, the CDR3 is TGTGCCAGCAGCCCAATTGAGGGGGACCCTGAAGCTTTCTTT. Its protein is CASSPIEGDPEAFF.

V usage is TRBV25-1 and J usage is TRBJ1-3, with a weak D call TRBD1 (6 bases). V gave up 8 bases and J gave up 3 bases, with 8 bases separating them. The CDR3 loop spans 12 amino acids. CDR1 and CDR2 from the germline V gene are MGHDK and SYGVNS. CDR3 sequence (DNA): TGTGCCAGCCGGGACATTGGAAACACCATATATTTT. As protein: CASRDIGNTIYF.

V and J are TRBV21-1 and TRBJ2-7; the table's D call of TRBD2 was not tested on the DNA. TRBV21-1 is assigned pseudogene status. This CDR3 has 15 residues. The CDR3 nucleotides are TGTGCCAGCAGAAAAGTCGCGGGAGCCTTCTACGAGCAGTACTTC. Its protein product is CASRKVAGAFYEQYF.

The rearrangement joins TRBV28 to TRBJ2-3; TRBD2 matches at 7 bases. This CDR3 contains 16 residues. Germline CDR1 is MDHEN and CDR2 is SYDVKM. V lost 4 bases, J lost 4 bases, and 11 bases stayed unmatched. The CDR3 DNA follows: TGTGCCAGCAGTTCCGGGGCTAGCGGAGATGCAGATACGCAGTATTTT. It is translated as CASSSGASGDADTQYF. Variable domain in full (rest from reference TRBV28 and TRBJ2-3): DVKVTQSSRYLVKRTGEKVFLECVQDMDHENMFWYRQDPGLGLRLIYFSYDVKMKEKGDIPEGYSVSREKKERFSLILESASTNQTSMYLCASSSGASGDADTQYFGPGTRLTVL.

The V gene is TRBV10-2, the J gene TRBJ1-3; no firm D call. Between the trimmed V and J ends, which lost 0 bases and 0 bases, there was a span of 6 bases. Germline V gene sequence: CDR1 WSHSY, CDR2 SAAADI. This CDR3 comprises 15 residues. The CDR3 coding sequence is TGCGCCAGCAGTGAGTCCGGGAGCTCTGGAAACACCATATATTTT. Protein sequence: CASSESGSSGNTIYF.

CDR3 residues: CASSPGAFNYGYTF. The CDR3 bases are TGTGCCAGCAGCCCAGGGGCATTCAACTATGGCTACACCTTC. The gene calls are TRBV6-5 and TRBJ1-2, with a tentative D call TRBD1 (6 bases). The CDR3 sequence is 14 residues long. Germline loops: CDR1 MNHEY, CDR2 SVGAGI. Trimming cost V 6 bases and J 2 bases, with 13 bases left between them.

This clone was seen a single time. The chain uses TRBV28 and TRBJ2-7, with 7 bases identical to TRBD1. J was trimmed by 2 bases and V by 1 base; bases with no gene match: 5. This CDR3 is 15 amino acids long. Germline V gene lookup returns CDR1 MDHEN and CDR2 SYDVKM. The CDR3: CASSLLAGGPYEQYF. Here the CDR3 DNA reads TGTGCCAGCAGTTTATTGGCAGGGGGTCCCTACGAGCAGTACTTC.

This sequence joins TRBV6-5 and TRBJ2-3; 8 nucleotides align to TRBD1. Trimming cost V 8 bases and J 4 bases; bases outside gene matches: 8. Per the germline V gene, CDR1 is MNHEY and CDR2 is SVGAGI. This CDR3 has 14 amino acids. The CDR3 here is CASRRQGRADTQYF. The CDR3 DNA reads TGTGCCAGCCGGAGACAGGGGCGGGCAGATACGCAGTATTTT.

V gene TRBV18 combines with J gene TRBJ1-5; D not resolved. CDR1 KGHSH and CDR2 LQKENI come from the germline V gene. CDR3 size: 15 residues. V lost 2 bases and J 0 bases, leaving 8 bases between the germline ends. For the CDR3, the DNA is TGTGCCAGCTCACCAGCCAGATATAGCAATCAGCCCCAGCATTTT. This sequence encodes CASSPARYSNQPQHF.

This chain uses TRBV6-4 with TRBJ1-1; D possibly corresponds to TRBD1 (5 bases). The CDR3 is made up of 15 amino acids. Between the trimmed V and J ends, which lost 4 bases and 4 bases, there was a span of 16 bases. Germline V gene lookup returns CDR1 MRHNA and CDR2 SNTAGT. The CDR3 spells CASSAGGQGGTEAFF. CDR3 DNA: TGTGCCAGCAGTGCAGGAGGGCAGGGAGGCACTGAAGCTTTCTTT.

The sample holds a few counts of this clone. The rearrangement joins TRBV7-9 to TRBJ2-3; 9 positions agree with TRBD1. The CDR3 runs to 15 residues. With V trimmed by 5 bases and J by 2 bases, 5 bases remained unmatched. CDR1 SEHNR and CDR2 FQNEAQ come from the germline V gene (reference sequence). DNA of the CDR3: TGTGCCAGCAGCACCGGACAGGGGATCACAGATACGCAGTATTTT. Translated: CASSTGQGITDTQYF.

CDR3 region: CASSFWTANSPLHF. CDR3 sequence (DNA): TGTGCCAGCAGTTTTTGGACAGCGAATTCACCCCTCCACTTT. The rearrangement uses TRBV27 and TRBJ1-6, with TRBD1 as a possible D gene (6 bases). Trimming left V 3 bases short and J 7 bases short, with 10 bases between. Germline V gene lookup returns CDR1 MNHEY and CDR2 SMNVEV (reference sequence). The CDR3 runs 14 residues.

The chain combines TRBV7-8 with TRBJ1-5, with D possibly TRBD1 on 6 matching bases. The germline V gene has CDR1 SGHVS and CDR2 FQNEAQ. V gave up 5 bases and J gave up 1 base, with 15 bases separating them. The CDR3 has 16 amino acids. CDR3: CASSDGGRVSNQPQHF. CDR3 sequence (DNA): TGTGCCAGCAGCGACGGGGGGCGCGTAAGCAATCAGCCCCAGCATTTT.

The rearrangement joins TRBV25-1 to TRBJ2-1; 9 nucleotides agree with TRBD2. CDR3 length equals 15 residues. In germline, CDR1 is MGHDK, CDR2 SYGVNS. V was clipped by 7 bases and J by 4 bases; unmatched bases: 8. In nucleotides, the CDR3 is TGTGCCAGCACCTTAGCGGGAGATTCGTACAATGAGCAGTTCTTC. This translates into CASTLAGDSYNEQFF.